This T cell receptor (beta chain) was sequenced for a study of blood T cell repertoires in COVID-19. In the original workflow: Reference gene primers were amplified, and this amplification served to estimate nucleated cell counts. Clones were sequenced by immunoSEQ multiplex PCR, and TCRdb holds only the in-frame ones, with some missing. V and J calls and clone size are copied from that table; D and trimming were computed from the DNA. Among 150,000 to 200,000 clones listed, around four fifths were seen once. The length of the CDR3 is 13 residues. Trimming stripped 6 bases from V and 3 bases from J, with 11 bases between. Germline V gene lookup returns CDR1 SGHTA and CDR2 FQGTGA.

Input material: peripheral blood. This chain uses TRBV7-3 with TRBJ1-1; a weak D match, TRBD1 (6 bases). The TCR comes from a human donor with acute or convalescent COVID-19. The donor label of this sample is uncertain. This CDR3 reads CASSPDSYTEAFF. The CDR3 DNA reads TGTGCCAGCAGTCCGGACAGCTACACTGAAGCTTTCTTT.